This T cell receptor (beta chain) stems from a study of T cells after yellow fever vaccination. UMIs were added to TCR cDNA along with a universal primer site when it was made by 5'RACE template switching. TCRdb reprocessed the 5' RACE reads via MiXCR and lists one record per CDR3 protein. The sample comprises approximately 510,000 distinct CDR3 sequences, just over 20% of which are singletons, and about a sixth rests with the top ten. The CDR3 is made up of 16 amino acids. This sequence joins TRBV21-1 and TRBJ2-7; no check of the table's D call, TRBD1, against the DNA was made. TRBV21-1 is marked as a pseudogene. The source is a man aged 18 to 29 who received the YFV17D yellow fever vaccine. Sequenced material: PBMCs, taken roughly 20 days after the first yellow fever vaccination. The CDR3 DNA sequence: TGTGCCAGCAGCAAAGGCCTGTCGGGGAGCTCCTACGAGCAGTACTTC. Its protein is CASSKGLSGSSYEQYF.